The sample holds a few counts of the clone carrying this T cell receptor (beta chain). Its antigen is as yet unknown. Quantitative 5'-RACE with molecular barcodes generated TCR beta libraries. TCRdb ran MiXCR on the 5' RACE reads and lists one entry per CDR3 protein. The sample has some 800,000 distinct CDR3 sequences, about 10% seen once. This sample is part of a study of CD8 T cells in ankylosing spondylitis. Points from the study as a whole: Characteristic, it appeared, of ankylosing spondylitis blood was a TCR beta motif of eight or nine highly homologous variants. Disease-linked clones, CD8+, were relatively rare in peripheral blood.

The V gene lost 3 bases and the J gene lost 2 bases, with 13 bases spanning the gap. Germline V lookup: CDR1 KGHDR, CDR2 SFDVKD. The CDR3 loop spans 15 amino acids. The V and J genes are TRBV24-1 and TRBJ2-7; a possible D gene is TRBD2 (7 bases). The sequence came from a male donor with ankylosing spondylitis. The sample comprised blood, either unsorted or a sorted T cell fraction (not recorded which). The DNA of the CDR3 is TGTGCCACCAGTGATGGGGGGGCGGGACCCTACGAGCAGTACTTC. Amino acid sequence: CATSDGGAGPYEQYF.